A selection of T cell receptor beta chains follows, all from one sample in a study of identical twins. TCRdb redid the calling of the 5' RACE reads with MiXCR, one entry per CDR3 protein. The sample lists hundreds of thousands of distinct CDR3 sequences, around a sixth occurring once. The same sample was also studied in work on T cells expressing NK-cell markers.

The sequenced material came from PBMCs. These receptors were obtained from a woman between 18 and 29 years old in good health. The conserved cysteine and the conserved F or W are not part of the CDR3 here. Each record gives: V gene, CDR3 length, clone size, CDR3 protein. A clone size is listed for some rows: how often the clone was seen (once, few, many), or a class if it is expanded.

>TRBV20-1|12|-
SAEPGQGAAGYT
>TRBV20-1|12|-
SAQGTGNTGELF
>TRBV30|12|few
AWSVRDSRKTQY
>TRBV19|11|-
ATTLVGNQPQH
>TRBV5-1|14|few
ASSLVQTASTDTQY
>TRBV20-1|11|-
SARGLVYNEQF
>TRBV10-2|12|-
ASSVQAGAGSQY
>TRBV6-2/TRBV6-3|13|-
ASSYSGRAVNEQF
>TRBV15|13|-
ATYRGGSGANVLT
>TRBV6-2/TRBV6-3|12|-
ASSYSTASETQY
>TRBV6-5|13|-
ASSYAARTYNEQF
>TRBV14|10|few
ASSRTNSPLH
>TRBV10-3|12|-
ASSGGQGTDTQY
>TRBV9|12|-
ASSVGGLAYEQY
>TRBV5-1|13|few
ASSLAGTYQETQY
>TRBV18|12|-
ASSPASGPYEQY
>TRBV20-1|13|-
SASRLRTGGHGYT
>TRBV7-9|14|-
ASSSPYSGGPHGYT
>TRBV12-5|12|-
ASGFLRDYNEQF
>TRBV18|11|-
ASSLTSLHEQY
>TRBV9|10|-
ASSGSGATQY
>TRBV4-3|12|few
ASSQDGTKDTQY
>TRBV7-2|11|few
ASSPQGAESQF
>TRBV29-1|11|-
SVVPRAKNIQY
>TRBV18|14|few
ASSPPIRQANYEQY
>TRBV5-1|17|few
ASSLARAGGPSFADTQY
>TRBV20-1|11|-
SALGAAQNGHT
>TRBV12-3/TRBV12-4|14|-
ASRLRSRAMPDTQY
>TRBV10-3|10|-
AIGEISQPQH
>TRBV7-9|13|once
ASSSSGRQSYEQY